This T cell receptor (beta chain) is drawn from a study of blood T cell repertoires in COVID-19. Overall study context: Samples of COVID-19 (acute and convalescent) were obtained from the United States, Italy and Spain. PBMCs, B-cell-depleted T cells, or T cells were the source of the cDNA or gDNA that made up the material.

Only a few counts were recorded for this clone. The V end lost 0 bases, the J end lost 1 base, and 15 bases lay between the germline ends. Germline lookup yields CDR1 SGHAT and CDR2 FQNNGV. The CDR3 has 17 residues. Original handling: Cell counts per sample came from amplifying reference gene primers. Sequenced by immunoSEQ multiplex PCR; TCRdb stores in-frame clones only, minus some. D and trimming come from the DNA, and the V and J calls and clone size come from that table. Among more than 200,000 clones listed, 82% were seen once. This TCR was sampled from a woman aged 80 or over with active or convalescent COVID-19. The material sequenced was peripheral blood. The V gene is TRBV11-2, the J gene TRBJ1-1; tentatively, D is TRBD1 (5 bases). The CDR3 protein is CASSLDFDGHRNTEAFF. The CDR3, as DNA: TGTGCCAGCAGCTTAGATTTCGACGGACATCGGAACACTGAAGCTTTCTTT.